The clone carrying this T cell receptor (beta chain) was counted a few times. Its antigen is currently unknown. These data belong to a study of cytomegalovirus exposure and HLA in healthy donors. Study-level results: The investigators catalogued about 170 TCR beta chains as cytomegalovirus-associated.

Donors sampled were nominally healthy, though unrecorded immune exposures were likely. The PCR was carried out with 60 Vbeta primers and 13 Jbeta primers. In the study's own analysis: Around 11 million of 65 million to 95 million unique TCR beta chains were shared, per a later count. Sequencing used immunoSEQ multiplex PCR; TCRdb keeps in-frame clones, though not all of them. V and J calls and clone size are given by that table; D and trimming were obtained from the DNA. The repertoire holds about 160,000 clones, with around 79% as singletons. The TCR sequence derives from a man aged 45-65 years in good health and CMV-seropositive. Source material: PBMCs.

The chain's CDR3 is CASSQEGTLAGETYEQYF. DNA for the CDR3: TGCGCCAGCAGCCAAGAAGGGACCCTTGCGGGAGAGACCTACGAGCAGTACTTC. J is TRBJ2-7 and V is TRBV4-1; 7 bases are a match to TRBD2. The CDR3 loop spans 18 amino acids. Germline CDR1 and CDR2: MGHRA and YSYEKL. The ends lost 0 bases at V and 2 bases at J; junction bases unmatched: 13.